This is a list of T cell receptor beta chains from one sample in a study of T cell repertoires in cytomegalovirus infection. These receptors' antigens are unknown. MiXCR, run by TCRdb on the reads, gives a single entry per CDR3 protein. This table has approximately 770,000 distinct CDR3 sequences, about 27% appearing once. This specimen consisted of cultured CD8+ T cells from PBMCs, obtained from culture after CMV antigen stimulation. These receptors all stem from a human donor in good health (CMV status not recorded). Some clones in this sample may be carry-over from other donors' samples. The conserved cysteine and the conserved F or W are not part of the CDR3 here. D genes are given only for firm matches.

v_gene	j_gene	d_gene	CDR3aa
TRBV7-8	TRBJ2-3	-	ASRIGSTDTQY
TRBV9	TRBJ2-3	-	ASRDSGASTDTQY
TRBV27	TRBJ1-5	-	ASSPRQEPHQPQH
TRBV6-1	TRBJ1-5	TRBD1	ASSEFRGLDQPQH
TRBV5-6	TRBJ1-5	TRBD1	ASSLGTGPYRPQH
TRBV3-1	TRBJ2-7	-	ASSRGASSYEQY
TRBV7-6	TRBJ1-1	-	ASSSPTKRGNEAF
TRBV6-5	TRBJ2-1	TRBD2	ASSAFAGGRNNEQF
TRBV6-5	TRBJ1-2	-	ASSYRTTNYGYT
TRBV6-5	TRBJ2-7	-	ASGTAGVFYEQY
TRBV6-8	TRBJ1-1	-	ATKMNTEAF
TRBV4-1	TRBJ2-5	TRBD2	ASSQAPPGGLQETQY
TRBV7-6	TRBJ2-3	-	ASRLVGTDTQY
TRBV7-2	TRBJ1-2	-	ASSLVGGLAALNYGYT
TRBV19	TRBJ1-2	TRBD1	ASSPGQGPYYGYT
TRBV7-9	TRBJ1-4	-	ASSLNSPEDEKLF
TRBV25-1	TRBJ2-3	-	ASSRRGATDTQY
TRBV25-1	TRBJ1-2	TRBD1	ASSETGAYGYT
TRBV2	TRBJ1-4	-	ASQREGNNEKLF
TRBV27	TRBJ2-5	TRBD1	ATVQGAAETQY
TRBV4-3	TRBJ1-3	-	ASSPSGLSSSGNTIY
TRBV7-9	TRBJ2-1	TRBD1	ASSVPGQEQF
TRBV14	TRBJ2-1	TRBD1	ASSNLPGQGSNEQF
TRBV19	TRBJ1-4	-	ASTFQRARLNEKLF
TRBV7-9	TRBJ2-1	TRBD2	ASSLERGRYNEQF
TRBV20-1	TRBJ1-3	-	SARVSGPNTIY
TRBV3-1	TRBJ2-5	TRBD2	ASSQDLRIAGSQETQY
TRBV6-1	TRBJ1-1	TRBD1	ASSDWGTGPDTEAF
TRBV20-1	TRBJ2-3	-	SARGGLDSYTQY
TRBV5-1	TRBJ1-4	-	ASSLEQVGEKLF
TRBV7-6	TRBJ1-1	TRBD1	ASSPRDRGVTEAF
TRBV12-3/TRBV12-4	TRBJ2-7	-	ASSLLQGPEQY
TRBV5-6	TRBJ1-4	-	ASSRDDREKLF
TRBV9	TRBJ2-6	TRBD1	ASSVATGQATPGANVLT
TRBV5-4	TRBJ1-1	-	ASSPRDNWNTEAF
TRBV7-8	TRBJ1-5	TRBD1	ASVTGDSNQPQH
TRBV4-1	TRBJ1-4	-	ASSPHAGLSTNEKLF
TRBV12-3/TRBV12-4	TRBJ2-2	TRBD2	ASSSTLAGETGELF
TRBV7-6	TRBJ2-3	-	ASSYEPGALFTQY
TRBV4-1	TRBJ2-5	TRBD2	ASSQDWRGFTETQY
TRBV13	TRBJ1-2	TRBD1	ASSFGQGASYGYT
TRBV10-3	TRBJ1-3	TRBD1	AIRTYSGTGESGNTIY
TRBV28	TRBJ1-2	-	ASSFSENYGYT
TRBV6-6	TRBJ1-2	-	ASSYSADQRLYGYT
TRBV7-9	TRBJ1-3	TRBD1	ASSPPTGVINTIY
TRBV6-6	TRBJ1-5	-	ASNPYSNQPQH
TRBV11-2	TRBJ1-2	-	ASSVTLGAAVYGYT